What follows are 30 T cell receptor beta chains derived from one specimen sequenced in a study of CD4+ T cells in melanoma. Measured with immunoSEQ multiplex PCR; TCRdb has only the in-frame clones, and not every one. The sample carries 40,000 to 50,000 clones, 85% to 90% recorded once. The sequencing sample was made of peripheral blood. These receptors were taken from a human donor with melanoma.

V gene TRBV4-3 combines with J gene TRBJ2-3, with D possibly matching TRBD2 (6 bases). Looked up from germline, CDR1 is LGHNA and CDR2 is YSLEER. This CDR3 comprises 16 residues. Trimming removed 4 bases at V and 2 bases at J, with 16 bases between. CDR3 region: CASSRRGTGYTDTQYF. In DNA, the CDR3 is TGCGCCAGCAGCCGCCGCGGGACTGGTTACACAGATACGCAGTATTTT.

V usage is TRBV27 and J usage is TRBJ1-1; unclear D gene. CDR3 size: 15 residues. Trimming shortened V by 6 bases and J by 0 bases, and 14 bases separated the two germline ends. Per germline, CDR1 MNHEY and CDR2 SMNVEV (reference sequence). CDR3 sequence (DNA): TGTGCCAGCAGATCCCAGAAAACTATGAACACTGAAGCTTTCTTT. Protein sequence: CASRSQKTMNTEAFF.

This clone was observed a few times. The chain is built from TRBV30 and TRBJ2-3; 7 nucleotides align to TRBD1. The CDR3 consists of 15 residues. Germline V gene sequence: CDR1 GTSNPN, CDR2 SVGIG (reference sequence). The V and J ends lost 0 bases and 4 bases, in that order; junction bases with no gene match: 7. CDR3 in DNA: TGTGCCTGGAGTGTACGAGGGGGCCCCGCAGATACGCAGTATTTT. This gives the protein CAWSVRGGPADTQYF.

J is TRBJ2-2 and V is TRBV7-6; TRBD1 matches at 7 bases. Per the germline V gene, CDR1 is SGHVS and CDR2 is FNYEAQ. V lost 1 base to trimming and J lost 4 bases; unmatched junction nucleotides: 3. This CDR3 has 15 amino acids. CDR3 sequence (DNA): TGTGCCAGCAGCTTAGAGGGACAGCTCACCGGGGAGCTGTTTTTT. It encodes CASSLEGQLTGELFF.

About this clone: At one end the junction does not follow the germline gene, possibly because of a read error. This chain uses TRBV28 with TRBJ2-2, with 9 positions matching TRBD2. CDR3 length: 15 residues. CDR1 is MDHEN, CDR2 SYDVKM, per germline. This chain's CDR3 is CASSAGGQYTEELFF. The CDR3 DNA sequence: TGTGCCAGCAGCGCGGGGGGGCAGTACACCGAGGAGCTGTTTTTT.

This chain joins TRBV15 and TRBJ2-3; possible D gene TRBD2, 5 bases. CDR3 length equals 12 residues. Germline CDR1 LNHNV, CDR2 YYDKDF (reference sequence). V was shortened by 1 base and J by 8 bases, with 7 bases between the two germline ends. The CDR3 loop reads CATSRAGGTQYF. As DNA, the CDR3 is TGTGCCACCAGCAGAGCTGGAGGTACGCAGTATTTT.

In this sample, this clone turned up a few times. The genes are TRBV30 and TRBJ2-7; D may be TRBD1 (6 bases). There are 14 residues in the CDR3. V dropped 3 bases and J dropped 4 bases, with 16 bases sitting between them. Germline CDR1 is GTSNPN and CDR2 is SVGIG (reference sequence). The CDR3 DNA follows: TGTGCCTGGAGGGGGGCTGGGTCGAGATACGAGCAGTACTTC. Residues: CAWRGAGSRYEQYF.

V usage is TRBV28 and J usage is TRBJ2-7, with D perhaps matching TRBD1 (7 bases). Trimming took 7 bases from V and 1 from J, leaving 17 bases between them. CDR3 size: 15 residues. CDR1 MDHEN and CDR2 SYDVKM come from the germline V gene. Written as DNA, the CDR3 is TGTGCCAGCACCTCCGGAGGGACAGAGTCCTACGAGCAGTACTTC. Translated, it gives CASTSGGTESYEQYF.

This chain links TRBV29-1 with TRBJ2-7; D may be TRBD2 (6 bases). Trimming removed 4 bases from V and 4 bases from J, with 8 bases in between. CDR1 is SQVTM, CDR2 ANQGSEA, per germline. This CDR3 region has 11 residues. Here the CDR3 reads CSVGDFYEQYF. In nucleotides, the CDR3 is TGCAGCGTTGGGGACTTTTACGAGCAGTACTTC.

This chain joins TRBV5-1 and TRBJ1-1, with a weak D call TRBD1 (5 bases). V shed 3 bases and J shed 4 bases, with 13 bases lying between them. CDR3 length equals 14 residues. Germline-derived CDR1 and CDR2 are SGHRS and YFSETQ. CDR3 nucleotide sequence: TGCGCCAGCAGCTCGGGACTCCAGGGCACTGAAGCTTTCTTT. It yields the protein CASSSGLQGTEAFF.

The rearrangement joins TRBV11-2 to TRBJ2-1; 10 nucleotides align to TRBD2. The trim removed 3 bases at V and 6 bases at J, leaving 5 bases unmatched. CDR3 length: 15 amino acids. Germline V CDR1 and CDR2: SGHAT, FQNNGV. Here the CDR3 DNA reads TGTGCCAGCAGCTTCGGAGCGGGGGGGCTCAATGAGCAGTTCTTC. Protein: CASSFGAGGLNEQFF.

The CDR3 spells CASSPQSSGTSGGSPNTGELFF. The CDR3 region has the DNA TGTGCCAGCAGCCCGCAATCTTCCGGGACTAGCGGGGGGTCTCCGAACACCGGGGAGCTGTTTTTT. This chain uses TRBV21-1 with TRBJ2-2; the D segment call TRBD2 is taken from the table without a DNA check. TRBV21-1 is a pseudogene segment. The CDR3 spans 22 residues.

CDR3 sequence (DNA): TGCGCCAGCAGCTGGGGGGCAGGGCGGGGTGAAAAACTGTTTTTT. Residues: CASSWGAGRGEKLFF. The chain couples TRBV4-1 to TRBJ1-4; TRBD1 is a possible D gene (6 bases). The CDR3 sequence is 15 residues long. V was shortened by 5 bases and J by 7 bases, with 17 bases between the two germline ends. Per the germline V gene, CDR1 is MGHRA and CDR2 is YSYEKL.

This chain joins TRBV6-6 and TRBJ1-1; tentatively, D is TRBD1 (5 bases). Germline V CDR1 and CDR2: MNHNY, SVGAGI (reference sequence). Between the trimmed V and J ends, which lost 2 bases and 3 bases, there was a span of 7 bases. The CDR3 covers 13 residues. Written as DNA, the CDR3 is TGTGCCAGCAGTTACCCGACAGACACTGAAGCTTTCTTT. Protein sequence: CASSYPTDTEAFF.

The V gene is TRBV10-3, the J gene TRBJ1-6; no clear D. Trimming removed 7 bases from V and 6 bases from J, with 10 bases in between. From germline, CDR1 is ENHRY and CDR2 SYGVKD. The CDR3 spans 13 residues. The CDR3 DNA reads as TGTGCCATCACAGGCCGGCCTAATTCACCCCTCCACTTT. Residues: CAITGRPNSPLHF.

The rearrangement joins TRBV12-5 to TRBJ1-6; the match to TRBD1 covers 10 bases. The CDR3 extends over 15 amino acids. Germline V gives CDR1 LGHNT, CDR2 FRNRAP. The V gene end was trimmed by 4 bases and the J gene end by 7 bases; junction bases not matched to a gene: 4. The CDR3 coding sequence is TGTGCTAGTGGTTCCGGGACAGGGGACAATTCACCCCTCCACTTT. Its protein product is CASGSGTGDNSPLHF.

The chain's CDR3 is CASSATDESGAFF. The CDR3, as DNA: TGTGCCAGCAGCGCGACAGACGAGTCCGGAGCTTTCTTT. V usage is TRBV9 and J usage is TRBJ1-1, with D possibly being TRBD1 (5 bases). V was trimmed by 3 bases and J by 10 bases, leaving 16 bases between them. Germline CDR1 reads SGDLS; CDR2 reads YYNGEE. The CDR3 is 13 amino acids.

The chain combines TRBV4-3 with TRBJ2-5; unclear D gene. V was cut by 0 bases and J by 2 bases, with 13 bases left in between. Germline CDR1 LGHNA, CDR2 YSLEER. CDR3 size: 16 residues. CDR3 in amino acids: CASSQDTPGTQETQYF. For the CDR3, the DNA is TGCGCCAGCAGCCAAGATACCCCCGGAACGCAAGAGACCCAGTACTTC.

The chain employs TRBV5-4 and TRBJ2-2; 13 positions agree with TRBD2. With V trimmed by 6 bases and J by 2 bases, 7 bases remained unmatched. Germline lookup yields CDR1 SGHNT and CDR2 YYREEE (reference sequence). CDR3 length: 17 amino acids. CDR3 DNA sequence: TGTGCCAGCACCCCGGGACTAGCGGGGCTTAACACCGGGGAGCTGTTTTTT. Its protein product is CASTPGLAGLNTGELFF.

The CDR3 coding sequence is TGTGCCAGTAGTATGGTTAGCGGGGGGGCCGGTGAGCAGTTCTTC. This gives the protein CASSMVSGGAGEQFF. The gene calls are TRBV19 and TRBJ2-1, with TRBD2 matching 11 bases. Germline CDR1 reads LNHDA; CDR2 reads SQIVND (reference sequence). The V and J ends lost 3 bases and 9 bases, in that order; junction bases with no gene match: 7. CDR3 length: 15 amino acids.

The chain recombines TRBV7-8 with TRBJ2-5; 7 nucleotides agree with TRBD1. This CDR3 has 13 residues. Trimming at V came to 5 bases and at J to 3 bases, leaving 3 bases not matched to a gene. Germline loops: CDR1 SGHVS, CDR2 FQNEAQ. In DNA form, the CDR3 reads TGTGCCAGCAGCGCGGACAGGAAAGAGACCCAGTACTTC. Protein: CASSADRKETQYF.

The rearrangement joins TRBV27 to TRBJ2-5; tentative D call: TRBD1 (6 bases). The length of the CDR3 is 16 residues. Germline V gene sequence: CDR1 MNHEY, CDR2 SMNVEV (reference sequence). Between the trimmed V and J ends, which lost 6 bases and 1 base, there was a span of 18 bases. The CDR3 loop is CASSQQGRYSQETQYF. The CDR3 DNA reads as TGTGCCAGCAGCCAACAGGGACGGTACAGCCAAGAGACCCAGTACTTC.

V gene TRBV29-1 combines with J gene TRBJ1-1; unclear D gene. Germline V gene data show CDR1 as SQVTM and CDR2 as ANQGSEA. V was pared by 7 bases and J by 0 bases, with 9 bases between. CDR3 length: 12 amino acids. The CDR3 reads CSAGSVNTEAFF. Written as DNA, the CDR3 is TGCAGCGCCGGGTCGGTGAACACTGAAGCTTTCTTT.

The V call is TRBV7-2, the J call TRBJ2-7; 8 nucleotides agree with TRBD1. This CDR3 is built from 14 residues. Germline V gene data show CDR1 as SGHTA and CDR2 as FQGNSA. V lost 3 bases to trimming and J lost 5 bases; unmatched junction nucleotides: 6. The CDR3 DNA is TGTGCCAGCAGCTTGGGCAGACAGGGGAACGAGCAGTACTTC. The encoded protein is CASSLGRQGNEQYF.

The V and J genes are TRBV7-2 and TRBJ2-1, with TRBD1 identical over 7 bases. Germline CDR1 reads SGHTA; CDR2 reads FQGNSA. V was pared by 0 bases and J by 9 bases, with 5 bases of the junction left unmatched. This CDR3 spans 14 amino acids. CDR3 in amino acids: CASSLAPGQAEQFF. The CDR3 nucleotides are TGTGCCAGCAGCTTAGCCCCCGGACAGGCTGAGCAGTTCTTC.

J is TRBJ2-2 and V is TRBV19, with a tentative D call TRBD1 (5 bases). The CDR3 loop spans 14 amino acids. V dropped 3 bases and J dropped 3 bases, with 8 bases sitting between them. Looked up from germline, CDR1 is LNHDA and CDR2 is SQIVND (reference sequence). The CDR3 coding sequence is TGTGCCAGTAGTATCAGGGTGGACACCGGGGAGCTGTTTTTT. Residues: CASSIRVDTGELFF.

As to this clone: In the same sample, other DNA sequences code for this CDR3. Here the CDR3 reads CAWTGTGTYEQYF. The CDR3 DNA sequence: TGTGCCTGGACCGGGACTGGAACCTACGAGCAGTACTTC. The chain joins TRBV30 to TRBJ2-7; weak D call: TRBD2 (6 bases). The germline CDR1 and CDR2 sequences are GTSNPN and SVGIG (reference sequence). The CDR3 contains 13 residues. V lost 4 bases to trimming and J lost 2 bases, with 12 bases between them.

CDR3 DNA sequence: TGCAGTGCCCCCCGGCGGGGTGAGCAGTTCTTC. Its translation: CSAPRRGEQFF. The chain has TRBV20-1 and TRBJ2-1, with D perhaps TRBD2 (6 bases). The CDR3 extends over 11 amino acids. V was clipped by 6 bases and J by 9 bases, with 12 bases between them. Looked up from germline, CDR1 is DFQATT and CDR2 is SNEGSKA (reference sequence).

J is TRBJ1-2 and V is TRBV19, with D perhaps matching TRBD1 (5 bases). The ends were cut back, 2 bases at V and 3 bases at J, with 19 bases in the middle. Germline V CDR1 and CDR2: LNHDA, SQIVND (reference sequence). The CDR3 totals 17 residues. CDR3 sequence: CASSIPGAALGYYGYTF. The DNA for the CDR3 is TGTGCCAGTAGTATACCCGGGGCCGCCCTGGGCTACTATGGCTACACCTTC.

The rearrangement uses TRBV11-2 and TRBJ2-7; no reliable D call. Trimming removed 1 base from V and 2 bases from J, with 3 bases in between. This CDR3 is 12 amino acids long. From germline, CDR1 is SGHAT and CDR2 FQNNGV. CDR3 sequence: CASSLGAYEQYF. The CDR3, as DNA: TGTGCCAGCAGCTTAGGGGCCTACGAGCAGTACTTC.